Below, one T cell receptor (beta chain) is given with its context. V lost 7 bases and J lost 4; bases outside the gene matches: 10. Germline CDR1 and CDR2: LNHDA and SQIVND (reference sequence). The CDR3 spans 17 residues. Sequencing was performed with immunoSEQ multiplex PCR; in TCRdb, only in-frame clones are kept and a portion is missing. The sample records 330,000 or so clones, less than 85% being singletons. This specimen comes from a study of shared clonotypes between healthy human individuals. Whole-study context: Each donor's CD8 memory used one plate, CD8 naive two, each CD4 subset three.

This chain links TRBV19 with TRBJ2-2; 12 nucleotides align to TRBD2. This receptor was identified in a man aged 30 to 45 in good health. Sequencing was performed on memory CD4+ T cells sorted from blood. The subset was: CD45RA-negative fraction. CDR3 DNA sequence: TGTGCCAGTACCCTAGCGGGAGGGATCGGAATCACCGGGGAGCTGTTTTTT. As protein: CASTLAGGIGITGELFF.